This section outlines one T cell receptor (beta chain) sequence together with its context. As originally analysed: Nucleated cell number was recorded as an estimate derived from reference gene primer amplification. The protocol was immunoSEQ multiplex PCR, while the TCRdb copy is restricted to in-frame clones and leaves out a portion. Clone size and the V and J calls come from that table; the DNA yielded D and trimming. The table has fewer than 200,000 clones, 65% to 90% seen once. The data were obtained in a study of blood T cell repertoires in COVID-19. V shed 5 bases and J 3 bases; nucleotides not matched to a gene: 8. Germline V gene data show CDR1 as ENHRY and CDR2 as SYGVKD. The CDR3 is 15 amino acids.

The sample comprised peripheral blood. This sequence joins TRBV10-3 and TRBJ1-1; 8 positions agree with TRBD1. This clonotype was sampled from a man between 50 and 59 years old with active or convalescent COVID-19. The CDR3 sequence: CAISTVGQGDTEAFF. In DNA, the CDR3 is TGTGCCATCAGTACTGTCGGACAGGGTGACACTGAAGCTTTCTTT.